A selection of T cell receptor beta chains follows, all from one sample in a study of blood T cells in healthy people across ages. TCRdb used MiXCR to reprocess the 5' RACE reads, holding one entry per CDR3 protein. The repertoire has 650,000 to 950,000 distinct CDR3 sequences, around 43% of them found once; the top ten carry around 21%. Source material: blood. These receptor sequences come from a man in his sixties in good health. Each CDR3 is given with its conserved first and last residue. Each record gives: J gene, clone size, D gene, V gene, CDR3 DNA, CDR3 protein. A D gene is named only where the DNA matches it firmly. For some rows the clone size is stated as once, few or many, or as a class when expanded; others skip it.

TRBJ2-3,NA,TRBD2,TRBV7-3,TGTGCCAGCAGCTTAGGGACTAGCGGTCTTGCAGATACGCAGTATTTT,CASSLGTSGLADTQYF
TRBJ2-3,NA,NA,TRBV20-1,TGCAGTGCTAGAGCGAGGGGTACGCAGTATTTT,CSARARGTQYF
TRBJ2-2,few,NA,TRBV4-3,TGCGCCAGCAGCCAAGAAGGTTCCGGCGGGGAGCTGTTTTTT,CASSQEGSGGELFF
TRBJ1-1,few,NA,TRBV7-2,TGTGCCAGCAGCCACAGCCTCACTGAAGCTTTCTTT,CASSHSLTEAFF
TRBJ2-7,few,TRBD1,TRBV27,TGTGCCAGCAGTCGCCTCCGGGACAGACCCTACGAGCAGTACTTC,CASSRLRDRPYEQYF
TRBJ2-1,few,NA,TRBV29-1,TGCAGCGTTGGTCGGGGGCCAAACAATGAGCAGTTCTTC,CSVGRGPNNEQFF
TRBJ2-6,NA,NA,TRBV4-3,TGCGCCAGCAGCCATTCGTTCCAGGCCCCTCGGGCCAACGTCCTGACTTTC,CASSHSFQAPRANVLTF
TRBJ2-7,few,TRBD2,TRBV5-1,TGCGCCAGCAGTGGGTATATTAGCGGGGGAGATTTTTCCTACGAGCAGTACTTC,CASSGYISGGDFSYEQYF
TRBJ2-1,NA,TRBD1,TRBV6-2/TRBV6-3,TGTGCCAGCAGTTACTCGAGTGGCAGGGGGTACAATGAGCAGTTCTTC,CASSYSSGRGYNEQFF
TRBJ1-1,NA,TRBD1,TRBV11-2,TGTGCCAGCAGCCCCCGGGACAGGACCGACCCTTTCTTT,CASSPRDRTDPFF
TRBJ1-2,NA,NA,TRBV7-2,TGTGCCAGCAGCCCCGGGGGGCACAGGGATATTGGACGCATGGGCTACACCTTC,CASSPGGHRDIGRMGYTF
TRBJ2-1,NA,NA,TRBV5-1,TGCGCCAGCAGCTTGGCCGGCGAGATAGGAGAGACCCAGTTCTTC,CASSLAGEIGETQFF
TRBJ1-2,NA,TRBD1,TRBV7-2,TGTGCCAGCAGCTTAGCAAGAGACAGGGAGTATGGCTACACCTTC,CASSLARDREYGYTF
TRBJ1-2,NA,TRBD1,TRBV3-1,TGTGCCAGCAGCCCGAGGGCAGGGGGAGGCTACACCTTC,CASSPRAGGGYTF
TRBJ2-7,NA,TRBD1,TRBV20-1,TGCAGTGCTAGAAGGCAGGGGGCTCAGGAGCAGTACTTC,CSARRQGAQEQYF
TRBJ2-4,NA,NA,TRBV15,TGTGCCGCCAGCAGGCCAATCGGGGTCCAGTACTTC,CAASRPIGVQYF
TRBJ2-7,few,NA,TRBV9,TGTGCCAGCAGCGACCCATGGGGTGAGCAGTACTTC,CASSDPWGEQYF
TRBJ2-7,many,TRBD1,TRBV29-1,TGCAGCGTACGGGACAGAAGTTACGAGCAGTACTTC,CSVRDRSYEQYF
TRBJ2-7,NA,TRBD1,TRBV28,TGTGCCACCAACGACAGGGGTCGGTCCTACGAGCAGTACTTC,CATNDRGRSYEQYF
TRBJ2-6,NA,NA,TRBV10-3,TGTGCCATCCGGTCTGGGGCCAACGTCCTGACTTTC,CAIRSGANVLTF
TRBJ2-7,NA,TRBD1,TRBV7-2,TGTGCCAGCAGCTTAGATCCACCCGACAGGGGATCTAGTGAGCGGTACTTC,CASSLDPPDRGSSERYF
TRBJ1-2,few,NA,TRBV20-1,TGCAGTGCCCCTCGGCAAACAGGAGGGTACTATGGCTACACCTTC,CSAPRQTGGYYGYTF
TRBJ2-1,few,NA,TRBV7-2,TGTGCCAGCAGGAAGGGACGTAGCTCCTACAATGAGCAGTTCTTC,CASRKGRSSYNEQFF
TRBJ1-2,NA,NA,TRBV7-2,TGTGCCAGCAGCCCACGAGGGGAAATAAACTATGGCTACACCTTC,CASSPRGEINYGYTF
TRBJ1-2,few,TRBD1,TRBV6-5,TGTGCCAGCAGTTACATCGGAGGGGGCAATGGCTACACCTTC,CASSYIGGGNGYTF
TRBJ1-2,NA,NA,TRBV20-1,TGCAGTGCCCCGGTTGTTTATGGCTACACCTTC,CSAPVVYGYTF
TRBJ2-5,NA,TRBD1,TRBV12-3/TRBV12-4,TGTGCCCCCCTAGGACAGGGCGAGACCCAGTACTTC,CAPLGQGETQYF
TRBJ2-1,NA,NA,TRBV20-1,TGCAGTGCTAGAGATCCGGGACATTCAACGGGCAATGAGCAGTTCTTC,CSARDPGHSTGNEQFF
TRBJ2-7,few,NA,TRBV2,TGTGCCAGCAGTGAAGCGACAGACTTGATCTCCTACGAGCAGTACTTC,CASSEATDLISYEQYF
TRBJ1-5,NA,NA,TRBV6-2/TRBV6-3,TGTGCCAGCAGTTATTCGCAGCAGGGTTGGCCCCAGCATTTT,CASSYSQQGWPQHF
TRBJ1-6,NA,NA,TRBV7-2,TGTGCCAGCAGCTTAAATCAGGGGATTATTTCACCCCTCCACTTT,CASSLNQGIISPLHF
TRBJ2-7,NA,NA,TRBV5-1,TGCGCCAGCATCTTATTGAGCAGGGCGTACGAGCAGTACTTC,CASILLSRAYEQYF
TRBJ2-5,many,TRBD1,TRBV5-1,TGCGCCAGCAGCTTGCGACAGGGGGCTAGCCAAGAGACCCAGTACTTC,CASSLRQGASQETQYF
TRBJ2-1,NA,TRBD2,TRBV9,TGTGCCAGCAGCGTAGTAGCGGGGGCCTCCTACAATGAGCAGTTCTTC,CASSVVAGASYNEQFF
TRBJ1-1,NA,TRBD1,TRBV7-2,TGTGCCAGCAACGATCAGGGGGGGGTCACTGAAGCTTTCTTT,CASNDQGGVTEAFF
TRBJ2-5,NA,NA,TRBV9,TGTGCCAGCAGCCCCGCTCCGGGGCGGGGCTTAGAGACCCAGTACTTC,CASSPAPGRGLETQYF
TRBJ1-1,NA,NA,TRBV5-1,TGCGCCAGCAGCTTGGCCGGAACAGGGTTGGGCACTGAAGCTTTCTTT,CASSLAGTGLGTEAFF
TRBJ2-1,NA,TRBD2,TRBV24-1,TGTGCCACCAGTGATTCGGGACTAGCGGGGGGGCAGAGTTCCTACAATGAGCAGTTCTTC,CATSDSGLAGGQSSYNEQFF
TRBJ2-7,NA,TRBD1,TRBV6-1,TGTGCCAGCAGCTTGAGACAGGGGGCTAATAGTCTCTACGAGCAGTACTTC,CASSLRQGANSLYEQYF
TRBJ1-1,few,NA,TRBV20-1,TGCAGTGCTAGAGGCGGGGGCATGAACACTGAAGCTTTCTTT,CSARGGGMNTEAFF
TRBJ2-4,few,TRBD1,TRBV28,TGTGCCAGCAGTTCGGACCGGGACAGCAGTGAGCAGTACTTC,CASSSDRDSSEQYF
TRBJ1-1,few,TRBD1,TRBV20-1,TGCAGTGCTGTACAGGGGGCGAAAGCTTTCTTT,CSAVQGAKAFF
TRBJ1-6,NA,NA,TRBV7-9,TGTGCCAGCAGCTTCGGACACTATAATTCGCCCCTCCACTTT,CASSFGHYNSPLHF
TRBJ2-6,NA,TRBD1,TRBV6-1,TGTGCCAGCAGCCCCTGGACAGGGGGGAACTCTGGGGCCAACGTCCTGACTTTC,CASSPWTGGNSGANVLTF
TRBJ2-3,many,NA,TRBV4-1,TGCGCCAGCAGCCCCCTGGGGAGAGGGACAGATACGCAGTATTTT,CASSPLGRGTDTQYF
TRBJ1-4,few,NA,TRBV7-2,TGTGCCAGCAGCTTCTGGCCCTCTGGGACGGCGGATGAAAAACTGTTTTTT,CASSFWPSGTADEKLFF
TRBJ1-2,many,TRBD1,TRBV18,TGTGCCAGCAGCCCGGGACAGGACTATGGCTACACCTTC,CASSPGQDYGYTF
TRBJ1-4,NA,NA,TRBV21-1,TGTGCCAGCATTAGTGGAGGGACAGGAGGAAATGAAAAACTGTTTTTT,CASISGGTGGNEKLFF
TRBJ1-1,few,NA,TRBV7-3,TGTGCCAGCAGCTGGGGGGGGTTGAACACTGAAGCTTTCTTT,CASSWGGLNTEAFF
TRBJ2-7,few,NA,TRBV29-1,TGCAGCGTTGAAGATTTGGGGCGCTCGGGTCGCGAGCAGTACTTC,CSVEDLGRSGREQYF